Below, 24 T cell receptor beta chains from the same sample are listed, as sequenced in a study of cytomegalovirus exposure and HLA in healthy donors. The PCR made use of 60 Vbeta and 13 Jbeta primers. The assay was immunoSEQ multiplex PCR, and TCRdb's table has in-frame clones only and misses some. The data hold 60,000 or so clones, with 80% to 90% observed a single time. Input material: PBMCs. The source of these receptors is a man aged 25-45 years in good health and CMV-seropositive.

The chain is built from TRBV15 and TRBJ1-2, with D unclear. This CDR3 is built from 15 residues. Germline V lookup: CDR1 LNHNV, CDR2 YYDKDF (reference sequence). V was pared by 0 bases and J by 7 bases, with 15 bases between. The CDR3 loop reads CATSRDLAVVSGYTF. In DNA, the CDR3 is TGTGCCACCAGCAGAGATCTGGCAGTCGTCAGTGGCTACACCTTC.

The chain couples TRBV7-3 to TRBJ2-1; D is ambiguous. Germline values: CDR1 SGHTA, CDR2 FQGTGA. Trimming stripped 0 bases from V and 9 bases from J, with 9 bases between. This CDR3 has 13 amino acids. CDR3 DNA sequence: TGTGCCAGCAGCTTAACGATAGAGCTTGAGCAGTTCTTC. Amino acids: CASSLTIELEQFF.

The rearrangement uses TRBV10-2 and TRBJ2-2, with a possible D match to TRBD2 (6 bases). Trimming left V 4 bases short and J 5 bases short, with 11 bases between. The CDR3 runs 14 residues. The germline gives CDR1 WSHSY, CDR2 SAAADI. Written as DNA, the CDR3 is TGCGCCAGCAGTGGGGTAGCGGTTACCGGGGAGCTGTTTTTT. It yields the protein CASSGVAVTGELFF.

The V call is TRBV21-1, the J call TRBJ1-1; TRBD1, the table's D call, lacks a check against the DNA. TRBV21-1 is a pseudogene segment. The CDR3 loop spans 17 amino acids. The CDR3 nucleotides are TGTGCCAGCAGCACTCCCCCCTCGGTAGGGGGGAACACTGAAGCTTTCTTT. This encodes CASSTPPSVGGNTEAFF.

This chain joins TRBV5-6 and TRBJ1-6; 10 nucleotides agree with TRBD1. Germline V gene sequence: CDR1 SGHDT, CDR2 YYEEEE. This CDR3 has 14 amino acids. V lost 4 bases to trimming and J lost 7 bases; unmatched junction nucleotides: 2. CDR3 DNA: TGTGCCAGCAGCGGGACAGGGGAGAATTCACCCCTCCACTTT. Residues: CASSGTGENSPLHF.

This chain uses TRBV7-3 with TRBJ2-3; 12 bases match TRBD2. Looked up from germline, CDR1 is SGHTA and CDR2 is FQGTGA. V trimming: 0 bases; J trimming: 2 bases; junction bases outside the gene matches: 9. The CDR3 has 19 residues. The CDR3 protein is CASSLTASGRARVTDTQYF. For the CDR3, the DNA is TGTGCCAGCAGCTTAACGGCTAGCGGGAGGGCCCGGGTCACAGATACGCAGTATTTT.

Note on this clone: No DNA is shown, since the ends of the CDR3 on it are uncertain; the CDR3 is the one TCRdb lists. The V and J genes are TRBV27 and TRBJ2-7; TRBD1, the table's D call, lacks a check against the DNA. The CDR3 is 15 residues long, counting both termini. Germline-derived CDR1 and CDR2 are MNHEY and SMNVEV (reference sequence). CDR3 region: CASSFFGQANYEQYF.

The chain combines TRBV6-6 with TRBJ1-3; D is unresolved. V lost 3 bases, J lost 4 bases, and 7 bases lay in between. The germline V gene encodes CDR1 MNHNY and CDR2 SVGAGI (reference sequence). The CDR3 sequence is 13 residues long. The CDR3: CASSYGEGNTIYF. The CDR3 nucleotides read TGTGCCAGCAGTTATGGGGAGGGAAACACCATATATTTT.

The gene calls are TRBV5-5 and TRBJ2-2, with D possibly TRBD2 on 5 matching bases. Germline lookup yields CDR1 SGHKS and CDR2 YYEKEE (reference sequence). V lost 2 bases and J lost 6, with 8 bases in between. CDR3 length equals 13 residues. The CDR3 bases are TGTGCCAGCAGCTTTGAGGGTTCCGGGGAGCTGTTTTTT. This sequence encodes CASSFEGSGELFF.

This chain joins TRBV5-5 and TRBJ1-1; 9 bases agree with TRBD1. V trimming: 4 bases; J trimming: 0 bases; junction bases outside the gene matches: 4. The CDR3 has 15 amino acids. CDR1 is SGHKS and CDR2 is YYEKEE in the germline V gene (reference sequence). CDR3 bases: TGTGCCAGCAGCCCGGGGACAGGGATGAACACTGAAGCTTTCTTT. Protein: CASSPGTGMNTEAFF.

This chain links TRBV28 with TRBJ1-3; D call uncertain. Germline V gene sequence: CDR1 MDHEN, CDR2 SYDVKM. The CDR3 spans 15 residues. The V end lost 2 bases, the J end lost 0 bases, and 8 bases lay between the germline ends. The CDR3 coding sequence is TGTGCCAGCAGTTTAGGGCCGAGCTCTGGAAACACCATATATTTT. Protein: CASSLGPSSGNTIYF.

V usage is TRBV28 and J usage is TRBJ2-7; 7 nucleotides match TRBD2. Losses at the gene ends were 1 base for V and 0 bases for J; bases not matched to a gene: 3. The V gene's germline CDR1 is MDHEN and CDR2 SYDVKM. The CDR3 has 15 residues. The CDR3 DNA reads as TGTGCCAGCAGTTTATCAGCGGGGAGCTCCTACGAGCAGTACTTC. Residues: CASSLSAGSSYEQYF. Full variable domain (outside the CDR3, taken from reference TRBV28 and TRBJ2-7): DVKVTQSSRYLVKRTGEKVFLECVQDMDHENMFWYRQDPGLGLRLIYFSYDVKMKEKGDIPEGYSVSREKKERFSLILESASTNQTSMYLCASSLSAGSSYEQYFGPGTRLTVT.

The gene calls are TRBV30 and TRBJ2-7; no clear D gene. The germline V gene encodes CDR1 GTSNPN and CDR2 SVGIG (reference sequence). The V and J ends lost 2 bases and 4 bases respectively, with 9 bases between them. The CDR3 consists of 12 residues. CDR3 region: CAWSKQVYEQYF. CDR3 nucleotide sequence: TGTGCCTGGAGTAAGCAGGTATACGAGCAGTACTTC.

The genes are TRBV14 and TRBJ1-1; the D gene is possibly TRBD1 (5 bases). The V end was cut by 0 bases, the J end by 4 bases, with 9 bases between. Germline CDR1 reads SGHDN; CDR2 reads FVKESK. There are 14 residues in the CDR3. The CDR3 DNA follows: TGTGCCAGCAGCCAAGAGCGGGGCCCCACTGAAGCTTTCTTT. This codes for CASSQERGPTEAFF.

V and J are TRBV9 and TRBJ1-2; a weak D match, TRBD1 (5 bases). The germline gives CDR1 SGDLS, CDR2 YYNGEE. The CDR3 has 13 residues. Trimming pared 2 bases from V and 4 bases from J, leaving 9 bases between. The CDR3 loop reads CASSVDSIYGYTF. In DNA, the CDR3 is TGTGCCAGCAGCGTTGACAGTATCTATGGCTACACCTTC. Complete variable domain (other parts from reference TRBV9 and TRBJ1-2): DSGVTQTPKHLITATGQRVTLRCSPRSGDLSVYWYQQSLDQGLQFLIQYYNGEERAKGNILERFSAQQFPDLHSELNLSSLELGDSALYFCASSVDSIYGYTFGSGTRLTVV.

This rearrangement joins TRBV2 to TRBJ1-3; 7 nucleotides agree with TRBD1. This CDR3 has 15 amino acids. From germline, CDR1 is SNHLY and CDR2 FYNNEI. The J segment lost 3 bases and the V segment lost 1 base, leaving 3 bases of the junction unmatched. CDR3 region: CASSEGQGYGNTIYF. The CDR3 nucleotides read TGTGCCAGCAGTGAAGGACAGGGCTATGGAAACACCATATATTTT.

This sequence joins TRBV5-1 and TRBJ2-5, with 10 bases that match TRBD1. From germline, CDR1 is SGHRS and CDR2 YFSETQ. This CDR3 is 16 amino acids long. V lost 3 bases, J lost 6 bases, and 11 bases stayed unmatched. The CDR3 region is CASSSEDRGPRKTQYF. Written as DNA, the CDR3 is TGCGCCAGCAGCTCAGAAGACAGGGGGCCTAGAAAGACCCAGTACTTC. Supplemented by reference TRBV5-1 and TRBJ2-5, the full variable domain reads KAGVTQTPRYLIKTRGQQVTLSCSPISGHRSVSWYQQTPGQGLQFLFEYFSETQRNKGNFPGRFSGRQFSNSRSEMNVSTLELGDSALYLCASSSEDRGPRKTQYFGPGTRLLVL.

This chain joins TRBV2 and TRBJ2-3; D is uncertain. This CDR3 has 14 residues. V gave up 3 bases and J gave up 2 bases, with 9 bases separating them. Looked up from germline, CDR1 is SNHLY and CDR2 is FYNNEI. The CDR3 loop is CASSDKLPTDTQYF. For the CDR3, the DNA is TGTGCCAGCAGTGATAAGCTTCCCACAGATACGCAGTATTTT.

V gene TRBV6-5 combines with J gene TRBJ2-2; D gene ambiguous. V lost 5 bases and J lost 1, with 5 bases in between. This CDR3 is built from 13 residues. Germline CDR1 reads MNHEY; CDR2 reads SVGAGI. CDR3: CASSPGNTGELFF. CDR3 bases: TGTGCCAGCAGTCCCGGGAACACCGGGGAGCTGTTTTTT.

The genes are TRBV21-1 and TRBJ2-7; the table's D call, TRBD1, has no DNA check behind it. TRBV21-1 is reported as a pseudogene. This CDR3 comprises 11 residues. CDR3 loop: CASSHRDEQYF. Written as DNA, the CDR3 is TGTGCCAGCAGCCACAGGGACGAGCAGTACTTC.

The gene calls are TRBV5-4 and TRBJ1-1; tentatively, D is TRBD1 (5 bases). This CDR3 spans 15 amino acids. Germline V gene lookup returns CDR1 SGHNT and CDR2 YYREEE (reference sequence). The germline V and J ends were trimmed by 4 bases and 3 bases, with 16 bases remaining between them. The CDR3 coding sequence is TGTGCCAGCAGCCCATGGCAGGGTATGCACACTGAAGCTTTCTTT. Translation: CASSPWQGMHTEAFF.

This chain links TRBV15 with TRBJ2-5; maybe TRBD1 (6 bases). Trimming took off 0 bases at V and 5 bases at J, with 13 bases between the two ends. The CDR3 runs to 15 residues. Germline V CDR1 and CDR2: LNHNV, YYDKDF (reference sequence). The CDR3 is CATSREGAPLETQYF. The CDR3 nucleotides are TGTGCCACCAGCAGAGAGGGGGCCCCCTTGGAGACCCAGTACTTC. The full variable domain, completed using reference TRBV15 and TRBJ2-5, is DAMVIQNPRYQVTQFGKPVTLSCSQTLNHNVMYWYQQKSSQAPKLLFHYYDKDFNNEADTPDNFQSRRPNTSFCFLDIRSPGLGDTAMYLCATSREGAPLETQYFGPGTRLLVL.

This chain links TRBV11-2 with TRBJ2-7; 10 bases match TRBD2. Unmatched junction bases numbered 3, after V lost 0 bases and J lost 4 bases. The CDR3 contains 15 residues. Germline V gene lookup returns CDR1 SGHAT and CDR2 FQNNGV. The CDR3, as DNA: TGTGCCAGCAGCTTAGAAGCGGGAGGGGTTTACGAGCAGTACTTC. It encodes CASSLEAGGVYEQYF.

This chain links TRBV5-6 with TRBJ1-2; tentative D call: TRBD1 (5 bases). Germline values: CDR1 SGHDT, CDR2 YYEEEE. V lost 4 bases to trimming and J lost 6 bases, with 13 bases between them. This CDR3 is 13 amino acids long. CDR3 nucleotides: TGTGCCAGCAGCCTGGGGGGAGTTGATGGCTACACCTTC. Amino acids: CASSLGGVDGYTF.